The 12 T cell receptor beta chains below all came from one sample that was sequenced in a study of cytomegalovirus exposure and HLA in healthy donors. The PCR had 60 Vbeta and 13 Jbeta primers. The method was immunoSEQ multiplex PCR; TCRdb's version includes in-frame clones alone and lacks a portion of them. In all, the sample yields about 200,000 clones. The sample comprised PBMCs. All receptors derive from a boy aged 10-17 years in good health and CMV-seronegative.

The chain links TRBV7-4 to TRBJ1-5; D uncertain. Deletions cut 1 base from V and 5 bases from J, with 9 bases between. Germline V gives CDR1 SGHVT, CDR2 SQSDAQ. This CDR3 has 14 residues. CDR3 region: CASSLGIGDQPQHF. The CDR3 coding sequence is TGTGCCAGCAGCTTAGGAATCGGAGATCAGCCCCAGCATTTT.

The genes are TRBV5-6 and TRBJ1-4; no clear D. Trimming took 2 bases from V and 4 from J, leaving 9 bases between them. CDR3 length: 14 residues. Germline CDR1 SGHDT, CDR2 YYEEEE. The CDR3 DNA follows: TGTGCCAGCAGCTTTCGTCAGTATAATGAAAAACTGTTTTTT. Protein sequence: CASSFRQYNEKLFF.

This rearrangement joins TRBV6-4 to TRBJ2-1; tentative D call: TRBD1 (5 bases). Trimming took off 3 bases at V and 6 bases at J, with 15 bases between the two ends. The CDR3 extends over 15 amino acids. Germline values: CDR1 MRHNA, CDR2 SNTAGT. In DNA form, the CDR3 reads TGTGCCAGCAGTGAAGGGCAGGGTTTAGGCAATGAGCAGTTCTTC. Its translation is CASSEGQGLGNEQFF.

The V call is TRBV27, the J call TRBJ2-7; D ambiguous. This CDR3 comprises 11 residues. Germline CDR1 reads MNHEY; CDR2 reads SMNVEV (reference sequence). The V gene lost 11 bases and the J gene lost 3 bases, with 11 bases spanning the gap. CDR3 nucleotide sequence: TGTGCCGGCTTCCCCGTCTACGAGCAGTACTTC. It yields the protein CAGFPVYEQYF.

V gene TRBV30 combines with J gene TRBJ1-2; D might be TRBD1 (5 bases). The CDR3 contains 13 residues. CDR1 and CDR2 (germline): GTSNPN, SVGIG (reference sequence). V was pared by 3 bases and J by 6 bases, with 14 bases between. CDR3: CAWRGGARDGYTF. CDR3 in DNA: TGTGCCTGGAGGGGAGGGGCCAGGGATGGCTACACCTTC. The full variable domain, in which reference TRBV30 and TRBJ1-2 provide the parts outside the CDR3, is SQTIHQWPATLVQPVGSPLSLECTVEGTSNPNLYWYRQAAGRGLQLLFYSVGIGQISSEVPQNLSASRPQDRQFILSSKKLLLSDSGFYLCAWRGGARDGYTFGSGTRLTVV.

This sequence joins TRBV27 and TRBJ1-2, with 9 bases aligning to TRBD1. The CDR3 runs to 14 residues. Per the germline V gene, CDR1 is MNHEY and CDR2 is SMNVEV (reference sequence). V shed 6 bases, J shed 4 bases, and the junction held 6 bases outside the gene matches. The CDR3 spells CASRTTGGSYGYTF. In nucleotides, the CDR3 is TGTGCCAGCAGAACGACAGGGGGGTCCTATGGCTACACCTTC.

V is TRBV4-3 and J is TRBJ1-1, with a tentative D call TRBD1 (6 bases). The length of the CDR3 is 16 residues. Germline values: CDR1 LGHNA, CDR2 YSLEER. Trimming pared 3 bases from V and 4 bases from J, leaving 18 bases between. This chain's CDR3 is CASSHDIRGYTTEAFF. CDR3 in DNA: TGCGCCAGCAGCCATGATATCAGGGGCTATACCACTGAAGCTTTCTTT.

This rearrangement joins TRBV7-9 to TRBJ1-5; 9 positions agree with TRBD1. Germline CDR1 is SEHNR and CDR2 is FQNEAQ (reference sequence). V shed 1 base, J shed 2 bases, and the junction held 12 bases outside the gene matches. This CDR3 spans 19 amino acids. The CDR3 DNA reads TGTGCCAGCAGCTTAGGACCACCGGGACAGGGAAGTGGCAATCAGCCCCAGCATTTT. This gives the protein CASSLGPPGQGSGNQPQHF.

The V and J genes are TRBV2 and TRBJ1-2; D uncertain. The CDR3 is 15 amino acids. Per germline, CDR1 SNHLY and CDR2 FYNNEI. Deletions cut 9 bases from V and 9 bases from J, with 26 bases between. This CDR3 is CASNIGRPLRDSYTF. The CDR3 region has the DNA TGTGCCAGTAACATAGGGCGGCCCTTGAGGGATAGCTACACCTTC.

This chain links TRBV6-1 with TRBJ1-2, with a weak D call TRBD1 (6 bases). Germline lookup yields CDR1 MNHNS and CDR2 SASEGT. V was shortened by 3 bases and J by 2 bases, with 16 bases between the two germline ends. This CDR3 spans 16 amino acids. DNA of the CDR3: TGTGCCAGCAGTGAGGACAGAGATTATAGAAACTATGGCTACACCTTC. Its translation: CASSEDRDYRNYGYTF.

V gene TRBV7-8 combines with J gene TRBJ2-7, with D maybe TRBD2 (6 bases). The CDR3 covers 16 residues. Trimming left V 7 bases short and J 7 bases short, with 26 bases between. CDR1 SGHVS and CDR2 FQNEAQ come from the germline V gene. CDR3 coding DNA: TGTGCCAGCACCCTGAAACAGGACTACCTGCCGGGGGAGCAGTACTTC. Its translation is CASTLKQDYLPGEQYF. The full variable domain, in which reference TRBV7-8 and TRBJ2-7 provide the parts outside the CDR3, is GAGVSQSPRYKVAKRGQDVALRCDPISGHVSLFWYQQALGQGPEFLTYFQNEAQLDKSGLPSDRFFAERPEGSVSTLKIQRTQQEDSAVYLCASTLKQDYLPGEQYFGPGTRLTVT.

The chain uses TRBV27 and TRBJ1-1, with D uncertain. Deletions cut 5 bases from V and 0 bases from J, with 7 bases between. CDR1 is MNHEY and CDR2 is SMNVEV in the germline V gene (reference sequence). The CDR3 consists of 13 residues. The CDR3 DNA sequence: TGTGCCAGCAGTGAGGGCCTGAACACTGAAGCTTTCTTT. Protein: CASSEGLNTEAFF.